The present T cell receptor beta chain was sequenced within a study of T cells in Graves' hyperthyroidism and ophthalmopathy. Study observations and caveats: Most expanded thyroid clonotypes above 0.001 recurred in blood.

In its sample, this clonotype was seen many times. Its antigen is unidentified. The TCR beta CDR3 regions underwent amplification using RNA transcripts as the source. Researchers ran a first-round RT-PCR on the TCR CDR3 using the HTBI primer set. TCRdb re-analysed the multiplex PCR reads in MiXCR, keeping a single row per CDR3 protein. Of more than 300,000 distinct CDR3 sequences in the sample, over 11% were seen once. The clonotype comes from a woman aged 55-69 years with Graves' hyperthyroidism. Specimen: blood.

CDR3: CASRVRGGYGYTF. CDR3 in DNA: TGTGCCAGCAGAGTCAGGGGAGGATATGGCTACACCTTC. The genes are TRBV12-3 or TRBV12-4 and TRBJ1-2, with a possible D match to TRBD1 (6 bases). CDR3 length: 13 residues. Trimming stripped 6 bases from V and 5 bases from J, with 13 bases between.